These 14 T cell receptor beta chains came from one sample sequenced in a study of blood T cell repertoires in COVID-19. Measured with immunoSEQ multiplex PCR; TCRdb has only the in-frame clones, and not every one. The repertoire consists of approximately 230,000 clones, with 70% to 90% occurring once and the leading ten covering 3%. Sequenced input: peripheral blood. The receptors were gathered from a man aged 18 to 30 with active or convalescent COVID-19.

V and J are TRBV7-9 and TRBJ1-3, with TRBD1 identical over 8 bases. The germline CDR1 and CDR2 sequences are SEHNR and FQNEAQ (reference sequence). V lost 5 bases to trimming and J lost 0 bases; unmatched junction nucleotides: 3. The CDR3 contains 15 residues. The CDR3 nucleotides are TGTGCCAGCAGCCACGACAGGGGCTCTGGAAACACCATATATTTT. Its protein is CASSHDRGSGNTIYF.

V gene TRBV2 combines with J gene TRBJ2-1; TRBD1 matches 7 bases. With 3 bases clipped from V and 6 bases from J, the junction kept 5 bases outside the gene matches. Germline-derived CDR1 and CDR2 are SNHLY and FYNNEI. This CDR3 is 14 amino acids long. CDR3 in DNA: TGTGCCAGCAGTGAGCGGCAGGGGGTCAATGAGCAGTTCTTC. Translating it yields CASSERQGVNEQFF.

V is TRBV7-2 and J is TRBJ2-2; a weak D match, TRBD2 (7 bases). With 5 bases removed from V and 1 base from J, the gap between germline ends came to 14 bases. The CDR3 runs to 16 residues. Germline V gene data show CDR1 as SGHTA and CDR2 as FQGNSA. The CDR3, as DNA: TGTGCCAGCAGCCCCCGGGGGGCTCAGAACACCGGGGAGCTGTTTTTT. Amino acid sequence: CASSPRGAQNTGELFF. Variable domain in full (rest from reference TRBV7-2 and TRBJ2-2): GAGVSQSPSNKVTEKGKDVELRCDPISGHTALYWYRQSLGQGLEFLIYFQGNSAPDKSGLPSDRFSAERTGGSVSTLTIQRTQQEDSAVYLCASSPRGAQNTGELFFGEGSRLTVL.

This chain joins TRBV7-8 and TRBJ2-2; 8 bases are shared with TRBD2. Germline CDR1 and CDR2: SGHVS and FQNEAQ. V shed 7 bases, J shed 5 bases, and the junction held 3 bases outside the gene matches. The CDR3 runs to 13 residues. The CDR3 nucleotides read TGTGCCAGCACCCGGGGGGGGACCGGGGAGCTGTTTTTT. This translates into CASTRGGTGELFF.

The chain couples TRBV7-2 to TRBJ2-3, with TRBD1 as a possible D gene (5 bases). Trimming cost V 4 bases and J 0 bases, with 14 bases left between them. CDR3 length: 16 residues. Germline V gives CDR1 SGHTA, CDR2 FQGNSA. The CDR3 region is CASSYRPTASTDTQYF. The CDR3 DNA reads TGTGCCAGCAGCTATAGGCCGACAGCTAGCACAGATACGCAGTATTTT. Using reference TRBV7-2 and TRBJ2-3 for the parts outside the CDR3, the full variable domain is GAGVSQSPSNKVTEKGKDVELRCDPISGHTALYWYRQSLGQGLEFLIYFQGNSAPDKSGLPSDRFSAERTGGSVSTLTIQRTQQEDSAVYLCASSYRPTASTDTQYFGPGTRLTVL.

This clone was recorded a few times. This sequence joins TRBV21-1 and TRBJ1-5; the DNA was not compared with TRBD1, the D call given in the table. TRBV21-1 is a documented pseudogene. The CDR3 consists of 17 residues. The chain's CDR3 is CASSILTGGRCNQPQHF. The CDR3 coding sequence is TGTGCCAGCAGCATTTTGACAGGGGGCCGATGCAATCAGCCCCAGCATTTT.

V and J are TRBV4-1 and TRBJ1-2; a possible D gene is TRBD1 (5 bases). V was trimmed by 3 bases and J by 4 bases, leaving 12 bases between them. Germline CDR1 is MGHRA and CDR2 is YSYEKL. The CDR3 loop spans 14 amino acids. The CDR3, as DNA: TGCGCCAGCAGCCACTTGGGGGGTAGCTATGGCTACACCTTC. This sequence encodes CASSHLGGSYGYTF.

This sequence joins TRBV28 and TRBJ2-1, with 8 nucleotides matching TRBD2. Germline CDR1 is MDHEN and CDR2 is SYDVKM. Trimming removed 6 bases from V and 0 bases from J; junction bases left unmatched: 13. The CDR3 loop spans 18 amino acids. CDR3 loop: CASSYALAAKSSYNEQFF. The CDR3 DNA reads as TGTGCCAGCAGCTACGCACTAGCGGCCAAGAGCTCCTACAATGAGCAGTTCTTC.

The chain recombines TRBV19 with TRBJ1-1; the D is unclear. Germline V gives CDR1 LNHDA, CDR2 SQIVND (reference sequence). V lost 9 bases and J 1 base, leaving 12 bases between the germline ends. This CDR3 spans 13 amino acids. This CDR3 reads CASCFRENTEAFF. In DNA form, the CDR3 reads TGTGCCAGCTGTTTTCGAGAGAACACTGAAGCTTTCTTT.

The gene calls are TRBV7-7 and TRBJ2-5, with 8 bases matching TRBD2. The germline V gene encodes CDR1 SSHAT and CDR2 FNYEAQ (reference sequence). The ends lost 5 bases at V and 2 bases at J; junction bases unmatched: 7. CDR3 length: 15 amino acids. The CDR3 nucleotides are TGTGCCAGCAGCACGGGACTAGACTCACAAGAGACCCAGTACTTC. Protein sequence: CASSTGLDSQETQYF.

This chain uses TRBV27 with TRBJ1-1; 10 nucleotides line up with TRBD1. Trimming removed 10 bases from V and 4 bases from J; junction bases left unmatched: 15. Germline CDR1 reads MNHEY; CDR2 reads SMNVEV (reference sequence). The CDR3 runs 16 residues. The CDR3 loop is CATTLTGGDEFTEAFF. The CDR3 DNA reads TGTGCCACCACCTTGACAGGGGGCGATGAGTTCACTGAAGCTTTCTTT.

The chain is built from TRBV7-9 and TRBJ2-1; D possibly corresponds to TRBD2 (5 bases). Trimming shortened V by 5 bases and J by 3 bases, and 20 bases separated the two germline ends. CDR1 and CDR2 (germline): SEHNR, FQNEAQ (reference sequence). The CDR3 loop spans 17 amino acids. CDR3 bases: TGTGCCAGCAGCCCTAAAGGACCCATCCGGGGCTACAATGAGCAGTTCTTC. Translating gives CASSPKGPIRGYNEQFF.

The rearrangement joins TRBV11-2 to TRBJ2-3; D ambiguous. Germline V lookup: CDR1 SGHAT, CDR2 FQNNGV. This CDR3 has 13 residues. The V end was cut by 0 bases, the J end by 4 bases, with 5 bases between. The CDR3 sequence: CASSLDLSDTQYF. The DNA of the CDR3 is TGTGCCAGCAGCTTAGATCTATCAGATACGCAGTATTTT.

The V and J genes are TRBV18 and TRBJ1-2; D possibly corresponds to TRBD1 (5 bases). Between the trimmed V and J ends, which lost 2 bases and 6 bases, there was a span of 16 bases. This CDR3 is 15 amino acids long. From germline, CDR1 is KGHSH and CDR2 LQKENI. Here the CDR3 DNA reads TGTGCCAGCTCACCAACTGAAAGCAGGGAACATGGCTACACCTTC. It codes for CASSPTESREHGYTF.